This T cell receptor (beta chain) was documented in a study of PD-L1 blockade in urothelial cancer. On the study more broadly: Treatment start was followed by blood analysis at 3 weeks (second dose) and again at 6 weeks. Among blood samples, the median T cell count was approximately 150,000.

Assay used: immunoSEQ multiplex PCR; TCRdb lists only in-frame clones, some missing. This sample yields tens of thousands of clones, of which roughly 84% are seen a single time; approximately 2.1% belongs to the top ten. Losses at the gene ends were 7 bases for V and 1 base for J; bases not matched to a gene: 4. Germline V lookup: CDR1 WSHSY, CDR2 SAAADI. The CDR3 totals 14 residues. Time point noted: pretreatment peripheral blood. Locally advanced or metastatic urothelial carcinoma was diagnosed in the patients. This chain uses TRBV10-2 with TRBJ2-3; 8 bases are a match to TRBD2. Sample: PBMCs, taken around atezolizumab (anti-PD-L1) treatment. The sequence derives from a man aged 55 to 70 with urothelial cancer. The CDR3 is CASTTGGGTDTQYF. CDR3 nucleotides: TGCGCCAGCACGACGGGGGGGGGCACAGATACGCAGTATTTT.